This TCR beta chain was identified during a study of blood T cells in healthy people across ages. Study-wide results and limits: Possibly, changes in expanded clonotypes were confounded because donor CMV status was unknown.

The CDR3 has 14 residues. Regarding this clonotype: Antigen: not known.

Primers used in a second PCR of roughly 6 to 11 cycles were a sample-barcoded 5' primer and a J-beta primer mix. TCRdb re-derived calls from the 5' RACE reads in MiXCR, one entry per CDR3 protein. This sample has 550,000 to 600,000 distinct CDR3 sequences, with roughly 48% found just once. The rearrangement links TRBV12-3 or TRBV12-4 to TRBJ2-5; 8 bases fit TRBD1. The J call is uncertain, as TRBJ2-4 better fits the DNA end. The sample was blood. The receptor's source is an elderly man in good health. For the CDR3, the DNA is TGTGCCAGCAGTCACCGGACAGGGAAGAACATTCAGTACTTC. This sequence encodes CASSHRTGKNIQYF.